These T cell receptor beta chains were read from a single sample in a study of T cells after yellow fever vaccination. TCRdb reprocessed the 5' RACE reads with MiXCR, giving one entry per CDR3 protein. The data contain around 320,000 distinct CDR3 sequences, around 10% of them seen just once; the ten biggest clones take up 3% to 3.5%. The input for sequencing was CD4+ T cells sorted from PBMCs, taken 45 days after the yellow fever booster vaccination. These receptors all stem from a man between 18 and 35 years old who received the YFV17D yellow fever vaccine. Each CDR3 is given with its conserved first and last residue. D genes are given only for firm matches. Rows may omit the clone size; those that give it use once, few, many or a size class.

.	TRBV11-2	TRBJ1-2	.	CASTREGAQNYGYTF	TGTGCCAGCACCCGGGAAGGGGCCCAAAACTATGGCTACACCTTC
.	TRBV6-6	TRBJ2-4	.	CASRRTENIQYF	TGTGCCAGCAGGAGGACAGAAAACATTCAGTACTTC
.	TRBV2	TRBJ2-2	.	CASSGRGTGELFF	TGTGCCAGCAGCGGGCGGGGCACCGGGGAGCTGTTTTTT
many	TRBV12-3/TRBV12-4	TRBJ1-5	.	CASSLEPWGQPQHF	TGTGCCAGCAGTTTGGAGCCCTGGGGTCAGCCCCAGCATTTT
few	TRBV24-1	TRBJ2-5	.	CATSDGPRETQYF	TGTGCCACCAGTGACGGACCGCGGGAGACCCAGTACTTC
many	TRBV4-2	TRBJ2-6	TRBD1	CASSQVSRGQRGANVLTF	TGTGCCAGCAGCCAAGTATCTAGGGGGCAGAGAGGGGCCAACGTCCTGACTTTC
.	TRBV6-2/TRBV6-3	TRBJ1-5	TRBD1	CASALTGEGNQPQHF	TGTGCCAGCGCTCTGACAGGGGAGGGCAATCAGCCCCAGCATTTT
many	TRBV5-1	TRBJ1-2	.	CASSFPENYGYTF	TGCGCCAGCAGCTTTCCTGAGAACTATGGCTACACCTTC
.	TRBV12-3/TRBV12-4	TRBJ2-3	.	CASAGGLGTDTQYF	TGTGCCAGCGCAGGGGGGCTTGGCACAGATACGCAGTATTTT
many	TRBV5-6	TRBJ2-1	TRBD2	CASSLSPGGHNEQFF	TGTGCCAGCAGCTTGTCCCCGGGGGGGCATAATGAGCAGTTCTTC
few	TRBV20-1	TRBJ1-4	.	CSATDGYQTNEKLFF	TGCAGTGCTACGGACGGGTACCAGACTAATGAAAAACTGTTTTTT
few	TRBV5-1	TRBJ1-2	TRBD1	CASTTGQGGRTF	TGCGCCAGCACCACGGGACAGGGGGGAAGGACCTTC
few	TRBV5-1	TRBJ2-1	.	CASSLGAGRGGSEQFF	TGCGCCAGCAGCTTGGGGGCGGGGCGAGGTGGTAGTGAGCAGTTCTTC
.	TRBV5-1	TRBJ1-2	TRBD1	CASSWGTELYGYTF	TGCGCCAGCAGCTGGGGGACAGAGCTATATGGCTACACCTTC
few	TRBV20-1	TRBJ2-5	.	CSARDGGGETQYF	TGCAGTGCTAGAGACGGGGGCGGGGAGACCCAGTACTTC
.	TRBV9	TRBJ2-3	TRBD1	CASSVGTASTDTQYF	TGTGCCAGCAGCGTGGGGACAGCGAGCACAGATACGCAGTATTTT
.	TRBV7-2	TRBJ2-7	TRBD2	CASSRTSGGVHEQYF	TGTGCCAGCAGCCGTACTAGCGGGGGGGTCCACGAGCAGTACTTC
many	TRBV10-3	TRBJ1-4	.	CAISEPREEKLFF	TGTGCCATCAGTGAGCCGCGTGAGGAAAAACTGTTTTTT
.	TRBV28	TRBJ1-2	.	CASTREGVYGYTF	TGTGCCAGCACCCGGGAGGGCGTCTATGGCTACACCTTC
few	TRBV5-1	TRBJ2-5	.	CASRAGAQETQYF	TGCGCCAGCAGGGCAGGGGCTCAAGAGACCCAGTACTTC
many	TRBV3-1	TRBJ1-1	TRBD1	CASSQWGQTTNTWAFF	TGTGCCAGCAGCCAGTGGGGACAGACAACCAACACTTGGGCTTTCTTT
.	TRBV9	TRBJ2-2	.	CASSPRGASTGELFF	TGTGCCAGCAGCCCCAGGGGAGCCTCCACCGGGGAGCTGTTTTTT
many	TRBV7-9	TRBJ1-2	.	CASTITGTLGGYTF	TGTGCCAGCACCATCACCGGGACCTTAGGCGGCTACACCTTC
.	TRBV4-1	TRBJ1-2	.	CASSYLGRSDYGYTF	TGCGCCAGCAGCTACCTGGGCAGGTCCGACTATGGCTACACCTTC
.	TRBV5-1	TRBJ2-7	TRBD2	CASSLGAGSSYEQYF	TGCGCCAGCAGCTTGGGAGCGGGGAGCTCCTACGAGCAGTACTTC
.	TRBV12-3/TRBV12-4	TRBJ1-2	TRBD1	CASSLHQGARGYTF	TGTGCCAGCAGTTTGCATCAGGGGGCTCGGGGCTACACCTTC